Shown below are 17 T cell receptor beta chains from a single sample sequenced in a study of shared clonotypes between healthy human individuals. Profiled with immunoSEQ multiplex PCR; TCRdb holds only in-frame clones, not every one. The sample records 450,000 to 500,000 clones, about 84% being singletons. The sample consisted of PBMCs. These receptors all stem from a woman in her 40s in good health. Some clones in this sample may be carry-over from other donors' samples.

This chain uses TRBV27 with TRBJ2-3, with no clear D. Trimming stripped 5 bases from V and 4 bases from J, with 19 bases between. This CDR3 is built from 16 residues. Per the germline V gene, CDR1 is MNHEY and CDR2 is SMNVEV (reference sequence). The CDR3 DNA is TGTGCCAGCAGTCCCACCCCCTACTATCTACCAGATACGCAGTATTTT. It codes for CASSPTPYYLPDTQYF.

This clone was seen once. The genes are TRBV18 and TRBJ2-6; no reliable D call. V gave up 0 bases and J gave up 8 bases, with 8 bases separating them. CDR1 and CDR2 (germline): KGHSH, LQKENI. The CDR3 is 14 amino acids. CDR3 amino acids: CASSPPRSTNVLTF. As DNA, the CDR3 is TGTGCCAGCTCACCACCCAGGAGTACCAACGTCCTGACTTTC.

This CDR3 is CASSLTSLSYNEQFF. CDR3 DNA: TGCGCCAGCAGCCTAACTAGTTTGTCCTACAATGAGCAGTTCTTC. The chain has TRBV5-1 and TRBJ2-1; D may be TRBD2 (5 bases). V lost 4 bases, J lost 1 base, and 12 bases lay in between. CDR1 is SGHRS, CDR2 YFSETQ, per germline. This CDR3 is built from 15 residues.

This clone occurred once. V is TRBV4-3 and J is TRBJ2-4; D unclear. V was cut by 1 base and J by 6 bases, with 10 bases left in between. Germline V gene lookup returns CDR1 LGHNA and CDR2 YSLEER. The CDR3 runs 14 residues. CDR3 in amino acids: CASSQGPEPNIQYF. The DNA of the CDR3 is TGCGCCAGCAGCCAAGGACCGGAGCCAAACATTCAGTACTTC.

The chain couples TRBV4-1 to TRBJ2-5, with a weak D call TRBD2 (5 bases). The closer fit of TRBJ2-7 to the DNA end suggests the J call may be wrong. The CDR3 is 15 residues long. CDR1 and CDR2 from the germline V gene are MGHRA and YSYEKL. Here the CDR3 reads CASGPEGAATYEQYF. The CDR3 DNA reads as TGCGCCAGCGGCCCAGAGGGAGCGGCGACCTACGAGCAGTACTTC.

To note about this clone: A junction end diverges from the germline sequence, so it may reflect a read error. J is TRBJ2-1 and V is TRBV19; D uncertain. The CDR3 runs 13 residues. Germline V gene data show CDR1 as LNHDA and CDR2 as SQIVND (reference sequence). Written as DNA, the CDR3 is TGTGCCAGTAGTATTGGCCTATACAATGATCAGTTCTTC. Translating gives CASSIGLYNDQFF.

The chain employs TRBV12-5 and TRBJ2-7; 13 positions agree with TRBD2. The CDR3 loop spans 17 amino acids. The germline gives CDR1 LGHNT, CDR2 FRNRAP. V dropped 0 bases and J dropped 4; count of bases not matched to a gene: 6. CDR3 loop: CASGLVGTSGIAYEQYF. The DNA of the CDR3 is TGTGCTAGTGGTTTGGTAGGGACTAGCGGGATTGCGTACGAGCAGTACTTC.

This chain joins TRBV19 and TRBJ2-1; maybe TRBD2 (6 bases). The CDR3 loop spans 16 amino acids. From germline, CDR1 is LNHDA and CDR2 SQIVND (reference sequence). The V gene lost 3 bases and the J gene lost 2 bases, with 14 bases spanning the gap. The CDR3 DNA is TGTGCCAGTAGTATTGGTGGCGGGGATGCCTACAATGAGCAGTTCTTC. Translation: CASSIGGGDAYNEQFF.

This chain connects TRBV28 to TRBJ1-3; 7 positions agree with TRBD1. Germline values: CDR1 MDHEN, CDR2 SYDVKM. With 6 bases clipped from V and 0 bases from J, the junction kept 8 bases outside the gene matches. The CDR3 is 16 amino acids. CDR3 DNA: TGTGCCAGCAGACACCGAAGGGGGCGCTCTGGAAACACCATATATTTT. This encodes CASRHRRGRSGNTIYF.

This chain links TRBV15 with TRBJ1-2; D is uncertain. Trimming removed 0 bases at V and 4 bases at J, with 9 bases between. The CDR3 is 14 amino acids. CDR1 and CDR2 (germline): LNHNV, YYDKDF (reference sequence). This CDR3 reads CATSRDAGGYGYTF. In nucleotides, the CDR3 is TGTGCCACCAGCAGAGATGCTGGCGGCTATGGCTACACCTTC.

Comments on this clone: This may be a read error, as it is one base from a much larger clone. The sample contains more than one DNA sequence encoding this CDR3. This chain connects TRBV7-3 to TRBJ2-3; D uncertain. Germline V gene lookup returns CDR1 SGHTA and CDR2 FQGTGA. This CDR3 has 15 residues. The CDR3 here is CASSPGTSRADTQYF. In DNA, the CDR3 is TGCGCCAGCAGCCCCGGTACCTCCCGGGCAGATACGCAGTATTTT.

The V gene is TRBV6-5, the J gene TRBJ1-1; D may be TRBD1 (5 bases). Between the trimmed V and J ends, which lost 2 bases and 4 bases, there was a span of 14 bases. The CDR3 is 15 amino acids. The V gene's germline CDR1 is MNHEY and CDR2 SVGAGI. CDR3 DNA: TGTGCCAGCAGTTACGGGGGGGGGAGGTTCACTGAAGCTTTCTTT. As protein: CASSYGGGRFTEAFF.

This clone is a singleton in its sample. J is TRBJ2-3 and V is TRBV29-1; D remains unclear. Germline values: CDR1 SQVTM, CDR2 ANQGSEA. The CDR3 extends over 12 amino acids. V was cut by 2 bases and J by 4 bases, with 7 bases left in between. This chain's CDR3 is CSVEQGPDTQYF. DNA of the CDR3: TGCAGCGTTGAACAAGGTCCAGATACGCAGTATTTT.

This clone was found a few times. The chain links TRBV11-2 to TRBJ2-5; 11 nucleotides align to TRBD2. Trimming removed 3 bases from V and 3 bases from J; junction bases left unmatched: 0. Germline V gene sequence: CDR1 SGHAT, CDR2 FQNNGV. The CDR3 extends over 14 amino acids. CDR3 sequence (DNA): TGTGCCAGCAGCTTGGGACTAGCGGAAGAGACCCAGTACTTC. Its protein is CASSLGLAEETQYF. Supplemented by reference TRBV11-2 and TRBJ2-5, the full variable domain reads EAGVAQSPRYKIIEKRQSVAFWCNPISGHATLYWYQQILGQGPKLLIQFQNNGVVDDSQLPKDRFSAERLKGVDSTLKIQPAKLEDSAVYLCASSLGLAEETQYFGPGTRLLVL.

This clone has only a few counts. The CDR3 DNA reads TGTGCCAGCAGCTTAAGGACAGGGTACCAAGAGACCCAGTACTTC. Translating it yields CASSLRTGYQETQYF. The V gene is TRBV7-6, the J gene TRBJ2-5, with 8 positions matching TRBD1. The CDR3 consists of 15 residues. The J segment lost 0 bases and the V segment lost 2 bases, leaving 2 bases of the junction unmatched. Germline values: CDR1 SGHVS, CDR2 FNYEAQ.

The chain couples TRBV6-1 to TRBJ1-2; D is undetermined. The germline V and J ends were trimmed by 0 bases and 7 bases, with 9 bases remaining between them. The CDR3 is made up of 13 amino acids. Germline V gives CDR1 MNHNS, CDR2 SASEGT. The CDR3 spells CASSEAGVGGYTF. The CDR3 bases are TGTGCCAGCAGTGAAGCCGGGGTTGGTGGCTACACCTTC.

This clone was counted a few times. Other DNA sequences in this specimen translate into the identical CDR3. The rearrangement links TRBV19 to TRBJ2-5, with D maybe TRBD1 (7 bases). Germline V gene sequence: CDR1 LNHDA, CDR2 SQIVND (reference sequence). The CDR3 runs to 14 residues. V was shortened by 1 base and J by 4 bases, with 10 bases between the two germline ends. The CDR3 sequence: CASSIGQGGETQYF. CDR3 nucleotides: TGTGCCAGTAGTATAGGACAGGGAGGAGAGACCCAGTACTTC. The variable domain in full, completed from reference TRBV19 and TRBJ2-5, reads DGGITQSPKYLFRKEGQNVTLSCEQNLNHDAMYWYRQDPGQGLRLIYYSQIVNDFQKGDIAEGYSVSREKKESFPLTVTSAQKNPTAFYLCASSIGQGGETQYFGPGTRLLVL.